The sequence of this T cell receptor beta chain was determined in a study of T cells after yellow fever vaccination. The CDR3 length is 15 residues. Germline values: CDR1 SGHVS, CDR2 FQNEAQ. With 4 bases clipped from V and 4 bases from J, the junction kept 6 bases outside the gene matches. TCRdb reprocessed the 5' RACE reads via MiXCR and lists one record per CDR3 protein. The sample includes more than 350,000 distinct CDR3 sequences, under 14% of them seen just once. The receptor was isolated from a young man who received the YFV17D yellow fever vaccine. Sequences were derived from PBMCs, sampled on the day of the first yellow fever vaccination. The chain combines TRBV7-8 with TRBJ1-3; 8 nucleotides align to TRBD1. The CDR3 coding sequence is TGTGCCAGCAGCTCTGGACAGGGCAGGGGAAACACCATATATTTT. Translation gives CASSSGQGRGNTIYF.